This T cell receptor beta chain was observed in a study of radiotherapy plus CTLA-4 blockade in lung cancer (dated 2018 in TCRdb). The study in broad terms: Objective responses occurred in roughly 19% of enrolled patients, and just over 30% achieved disease control. The paper as a whole reports these results and caveats: Early dynamic changes in blood T cell clones, together with increased serum interferon-beta after radiation, were reported as the strongest predictors of response. After treatment with radiotherapy and ipilimumab, TCR clones that originated in tumors expanded in peripheral blood.

The study tested focal radiation therapy combined with CTLA-4 blockade (ipilimumab) in patients with chemo-refractory metastatic non-small-cell lung cancer. As encoded in the germline V gene, CDR1 is SNHLY while CDR2 is FYNNEI. V lost 5 bases and J lost 0 bases; the stretch between them is 11 bases long. Its CDR3 holds 15 amino acids, cysteine through phenylalanine. Left in the record is the CDR3 DNA by itself, 45 bases read in frame from the first base. A remark on this clone: Its antigen is still unknown. Base qualities were left out, and no much larger clone turns up one base away.

The method behind the library was the immunoSEQ multiplex PCR assay. In TCRdb, the immuneACCESS table is reduced to in-frame sequences with V and J assigned. These tables do not hold every clone; where another copy was compared, an unresolved V gene accounts for under half, and the others remain unexplained. Recorded for this sample are 55,000 or so clones; about 80% of them occurred a single time. Of the sample, about 6.1% falls within the top ten clones. The chain employs TRBV2 and TRBJ1-3; the D gene is perhaps TRBD1, on 5 matching bases. This receptor was obtained from a human donor with non-small cell lung cancer whose response to radiotherapy plus ipilimumab could not be evaluated. This specimen was peripheral blood, taken from a patient treated with radiotherapy plus ipilimumab. The nucleotide sequence reads as follows: TGTGCCAGCAGTATGGGGGGGTCCTCTGGAAACACCATATATTTT. This gives the protein CASSMGGSSGNTIYF.